Given below is one T cell receptor (beta chain) in context. This sample was included in a study of shared T cell receptors in the human thymus. V lost 6 bases and J 3 bases, leaving 18 bases between the germline ends. Looked up from germline, CDR1 is MDHEN and CDR2 is SYDVKM. The CDR3 is made up of 16 amino acids. Assay used: immunoSEQ multiplex PCR; TCRdb lists only in-frame clones, some missing. Of 650,000 to 950,000 clones listed, 70% to 90% were seen once; the top ten hold approximately 0.01%. These sequences were also reported in another study, on human thymus T cells. Per that study: Thymic and blood repertoires seemed to show skewed V and J gene use. Related research described strongly overlapping thymic repertoires in unrelated people.

Sequenced: thymocytes. The receptor was isolated from a girl younger than two with a congenital heart defect. The chain carries TRBV28 and TRBJ1-5, with D tentatively TRBD1 (6 bases). CDR3 in DNA: TGTGCCAGCAGCTACATCTGGACAGAACTCAATCAGCCCCAGCATTTT. Amino acid sequence: CASSYIWTELNQPQHF.